The following is a TCR beta chain sequence with its context. Its antigen is still unknown. CDR3 length equals 13 residues. In germline, CDR1 is LGHNA, CDR2 YSLEER. The germline V and J ends were trimmed by 3 bases and 4 bases, with 8 bases remaining between them. Reverse transcription of all isolated RNA meant that expressed TCRB transcripts were sequenced. Libraries were prepared by immunoSEQ multiplex PCR; TCRdb keeps only in-frame clonotypes and omits some of them. The table records 350,000 to 450,000 clones, 11% to 15% of them present only once. This specimen belongs to a study of beta chain features in type 1 diabetes. Study-wide points: Type 1 diabetes patients had VDJ junctions that carried fewer insertions and more deletions.

Sequencing used naive CD4+ T cells from blood. The rearrangement joins TRBV4-3 to TRBJ2-3; D gene uncertain. This sequence originates from a young man in good health. CDR3 in amino acids: CASSHVGADTQYF. The DNA of the CDR3 is TGCGCCAGCAGCCACGTTGGAGCAGATACGCAGTATTTT.